This TCR beta chain was retrieved from a study of T cell clonality in common variable immunodeficiency. Here immunoSEQ multiplex PCR was the method, and the copy in TCRdb shows in-frame clones only, minus some. The specimen has 25,000 or so clones, none found just once. Diagnosis required reduced IgG, IgA and/or IgM with specific antibody deficiency. No CVID subject was ill or on immunomodulatory drugs when sampled. This clone was observed at least ten times. Its specificity is unknown. Study-level points and caveats: CVID subjects shared fewer TCRbeta clones than healthy controls did. In common variable immunodeficiency, TCR beta chains reportedly carried fewer deletions and N-nucleotide insertions. Compared with healthy controls, CVID subjects showed increased TCRbeta clonality, mostly in about a third.

What was sequenced was peripheral blood mononuclear cells. This TCR derives from a human donor with common variable immunodeficiency.

CDR3: CASTAGGGTEAFF. The CDR3 bases that were read are TGTGCCAGCACCGCGGGGGGGGGCACTGAA. This chain links TRBV7-9 with TRBJ1-1; possible D gene TRBD1, 5 bases. Read data end 3 residues before the CDR3 end; the end is taken from the germline J gene. The germline V gene has CDR1 SEHNR and CDR2 FQNEAQ (reference sequence). CDR3 size: 13 residues. V lost 7 bases and J 4 bases, leaving 13 bases between the germline ends.